This is a list of T cell receptor beta chains from one sample in a study of blood T cells in healthy people across ages. TCRdb re-called the 5' RACE reads through MiXCR, storing one row per CDR3 protein. The sample has 1.5 million to 1.9 million distinct CDR3 sequences, around 40% seen once; the top ten hold more than 4%. The sequenced sample was blood. These receptors all come from a woman aged 18-29 years in good health. The CDR3 runs from the conserved cysteine through the conserved F or W. The order of the fields is D gene, clone size, V gene, J gene, CDR3 DNA, CDR3 protein. The D gene is left open where the match is weak. Size tells how often a clone was seen (once, few, many) or the class of an expanded clone, and some rows leave it out.

d_call: -; clone_size: -; v_call: TRBV6-5; j_call: TRBJ1-1; cdr3_nt: TGTGCCAGCAGTCTACGAACCCTGATCACTGAAGCTTTCTTT; cdr3_aa: CASSLRTLITEAFF
d_call: -; clone_size: -; v_call: TRBV7-6; j_call: TRBJ2-4; cdr3_nt: TGTGCCAGCAGCTTCAGAGGGCCCACCGGGCAGCAGTACTTC; cdr3_aa: CASSFRGPTGQQYF
d_call: -; clone_size: -; v_call: TRBV4-1; j_call: TRBJ2-7; cdr3_nt: TGCGCCAGCAGCCATATCGGCTACGGGCAGTACTTC; cdr3_aa: CASSHIGYGQYF
d_call: TRBD2; clone_size: -; v_call: TRBV20-1; j_call: TRBJ2-5; cdr3_nt: TGCAGTGCTAGAGCTAGCGGAATATACTACAATGAGCAGTACTTC; cdr3_aa: CSARASGIYYNEQYF
d_call: -; clone_size: -; v_call: TRBV29-1; j_call: TRBJ1-1; cdr3_nt: TGCAGCGTTGAATCAGGTGAAGCTTTCTTT; cdr3_aa: CSVESGEAFF
d_call: TRBD1; clone_size: -; v_call: TRBV29-1; j_call: TRBJ1-2; cdr3_nt: TGCAGCGTAACCCCGGGACAGGGTAGGAAGGGCTACACCTTC; cdr3_aa: CSVTPGQGRKGYTF
d_call: -; clone_size: few; v_call: TRBV5-5; j_call: TRBJ1-5; cdr3_nt: TGTGCCAGCAGCAGCGGGTTGCAGCCCCAGCATTTT; cdr3_aa: CASSSGLQPQHF
d_call: TRBD2; clone_size: few; v_call: TRBV15; j_call: TRBJ2-3; cdr3_nt: TGTGCCACCAGAAGAGGACTAGCGGCCTTCACAGATACGCAGTATTTT; cdr3_aa: CATRRGLAAFTDTQYF
d_call: -; clone_size: few; v_call: TRBV6-2/TRBV6-3; j_call: TRBJ2-1; cdr3_nt: TGTGCCAGCGTGGGGGTTAGCTCCTACAATGAGCAGTTCTTC; cdr3_aa: CASVGVSSYNEQFF
d_call: -; clone_size: -; v_call: TRBV20-1; j_call: TRBJ1-1; cdr3_nt: TGCAGTGCGAAACGGGGGGCGGTGAACACTGAAGCTTTCTTT; cdr3_aa: CSAKRGAVNTEAFF
d_call: -; clone_size: once; v_call: TRBV5-5; j_call: TRBJ1-5; cdr3_nt: TGTGCCAGCAGCACTCGAGGGCGTTATAGCAATCAGCCCCAGCATTTT; cdr3_aa: CASSTRGRYSNQPQHF
d_call: -; clone_size: -; v_call: TRBV7-3; j_call: TRBJ2-3; cdr3_nt: TGTGCCAGCAAAGCAGCTAGCACAGATACGCAGTATTTT; cdr3_aa: CASKAASTDTQYF
d_call: TRBD1; clone_size: -; v_call: TRBV5-1; j_call: TRBJ2-1; cdr3_nt: TGCGCCAGCAGCTGTAACAGGGGGCATAACAATGAGCAGTTCTTC; cdr3_aa: CASSCNRGHNNEQFF
d_call: -; clone_size: -; v_call: TRBV29-1; j_call: TRBJ1-1; cdr3_nt: TGCAGCGTTGGACGGGATCCGGGAGAAGAAGCTTTCTTT; cdr3_aa: CSVGRDPGEEAFF
d_call: TRBD2; clone_size: -; v_call: TRBV7-9; j_call: TRBJ2-7; cdr3_nt: TGTGCCAACAGCTTAGCGCAGGGACTAGCGGGAGTACATGAGCAGTACTTC; cdr3_aa: CANSLAQGLAGVHEQYF
d_call: -; clone_size: -; v_call: TRBV9; j_call: TRBJ2-1; cdr3_nt: TGTGCCAGCAGCCCCCCCGCCTACGCGGTAACCGATGAGCAGTTCTTC; cdr3_aa: CASSPPAYAVTDEQFF
d_call: -; clone_size: -; v_call: TRBV7-2; j_call: TRBJ1-1; cdr3_nt: TGTGCCCGCAGCCGTATGGGGGTGGTGACCCTGAACACTGAAGCTTTCTTT; cdr3_aa: CARSRMGVVTLNTEAFF
d_call: -; clone_size: -; v_call: TRBV6-6; j_call: TRBJ1-1; cdr3_nt: TGTGCCAGCGGTTCGGTAGCCACTGAAGCTTTCTTT; cdr3_aa: CASGSVATEAFF
d_call: -; clone_size: -; v_call: TRBV12-3/TRBV12-4; j_call: TRBJ2-7; cdr3_nt: TGTGCCAGCAGTTCGATCTTAGGCCGCATCTCCTACAATGAGCAGTACTTC; cdr3_aa: CASSSILGRISYNEQYF
d_call: TRBD1; clone_size: few; v_call: TRBV12-3/TRBV12-4; j_call: TRBJ1-1; cdr3_nt: TGTGCCAGCAGTTCACCTCCGGGACAGGGGATGTCTACTGAAGCTTTCTTT; cdr3_aa: CASSSPPGQGMSTEAFF
d_call: TRBD1; clone_size: -; v_call: TRBV20-1; j_call: TRBJ1-2; cdr3_nt: TGCAGTGCTAGATCAGGGACAGAATTCCATGGCTACACCTTC; cdr3_aa: CSARSGTEFHGYTF
d_call: TRBD1; clone_size: -; v_call: TRBV19; j_call: TRBJ2-1; cdr3_nt: TGTGCCAGTGCCGGGACAGGGACGCCCAATGAGCAGTTCTTC; cdr3_aa: CASAGTGTPNEQFF
d_call: TRBD1; clone_size: -; v_call: TRBV14; j_call: TRBJ1-4; cdr3_nt: TGTGCCAGCAGCCAAGGTTGGACAGGGGGCCGTAATGAAAAACTGTTTTTT; cdr3_aa: CASSQGWTGGRNEKLFF
d_call: -; clone_size: few; v_call: TRBV7-2; j_call: TRBJ2-3; cdr3_nt: TGTGCCAGCAGCTTAGCCCTAAAAGATACGCAGTATTTT; cdr3_aa: CASSLALKDTQYF
d_call: TRBD1; clone_size: -; v_call: TRBV7-9; j_call: TRBJ1-2; cdr3_nt: TGTGCCAGTGACCGGGACAGGGAAGGCTACACCTTC; cdr3_aa: CASDRDREGYTF
d_call: -; clone_size: once; v_call: TRBV7-7; j_call: TRBJ2-3; cdr3_nt: TGTGCCAGCAGCTTAGGCAGCTTGGGCACAGATACGCAGTATTTT; cdr3_aa: CASSLGSLGTDTQYF
d_call: TRBD1; clone_size: -; v_call: TRBV10-3; j_call: TRBJ1-2; cdr3_nt: TGTGCCATCATGGGAATCGGGGAAGGGGGCCTCGGTTATGGCTACACCTTC; cdr3_aa: CAIMGIGEGGLGYGYTF
d_call: TRBD1; clone_size: -; v_call: TRBV20-1; j_call: TRBJ2-1; cdr3_nt: TGCAGTGCGAGGACAGGGGATAAGGGAAGAAATGAGCAGTTCTTC; cdr3_aa: CSARTGDKGRNEQFF
d_call: -; clone_size: -; v_call: TRBV20-1; j_call: TRBJ1-5; cdr3_nt: TGCAGTGCTGGGACGGATTATAGCAATCAGCCCCAGCATTTT; cdr3_aa: CSAGTDYSNQPQHF
d_call: TRBD1; clone_size: -; v_call: TRBV28; j_call: TRBJ2-7; cdr3_nt: TGTGCCAGCAGTCCACCCAGGGGTACAGGGGGCAGCTTGAAGCAGTACTTC; cdr3_aa: CASSPPRGTGGSLKQYF
d_call: -; clone_size: -; v_call: TRBV12-3/TRBV12-4; j_call: TRBJ2-3; cdr3_nt: TGTGCCAGCAGTTTAGTAGGACTCAATACGCAGTATTTT; cdr3_aa: CASSLVGLNTQYF
d_call: TRBD1; clone_size: -; v_call: TRBV6-1; j_call: TRBJ2-5; cdr3_nt: TGTGCCAGCAGTGACGACAGGGTTGGAGAGCAGTACTTC; cdr3_aa: CASSDDRVGEQYF
d_call: TRBD2; clone_size: few; v_call: TRBV20-1; j_call: TRBJ2-1; cdr3_nt: TGCAGTGCTATGCGGGAGCGGTCCTACAATGAGCAGTTCTTC; cdr3_aa: CSAMRERSYNEQFF
d_call: -; clone_size: -; v_call: TRBV20-1; j_call: TRBJ1-1; cdr3_nt: TGCAGTGCCGGGGTGGTTTGGGGGACTGAAGCTTTCTTT; cdr3_aa: CSAGVVWGTEAFF
d_call: TRBD2; clone_size: -; v_call: TRBV7-2; j_call: TRBJ2-1; cdr3_nt: TGTGCCAGCAGCCTTTCGACTAGCGGGGGCACCTCAGAGCAGTTCTTC; cdr3_aa: CASSLSTSGGTSEQFF
d_call: -; clone_size: -; v_call: TRBV29-1; j_call: TRBJ1-1; cdr3_nt: TGCAGCGTTGTGAAAAAAGGAGGAACTGAAGCTTTCTTT; cdr3_aa: CSVVKKGGTEAFF
d_call: -; clone_size: few; v_call: TRBV13; j_call: TRBJ2-5; cdr3_nt: TGTGCCAGCAGCTTAGTTCCGGGATCAGAGACCCAGTACTTC; cdr3_aa: CASSLVPGSETQYF
d_call: TRBD2; clone_size: few; v_call: TRBV9; j_call: TRBJ2-1; cdr3_nt: TGTGCCAGCAGCGCTGCACTAGCGGGAGCGGCTGAGCAGTTCTTC; cdr3_aa: CASSAALAGAAEQFF
d_call: TRBD2; clone_size: -; v_call: TRBV7-3; j_call: TRBJ2-7; cdr3_nt: TGTGCCAGCAGCTTAAGTTCCCTAGCGGGATCCGAGCAGTACTTC; cdr3_aa: CASSLSSLAGSEQYF
d_call: -; clone_size: few; v_call: TRBV27; j_call: TRBJ2-7; cdr3_nt: TGTGCCAGCAGCCTTGCTTGGGTCCCAGTCTCTGCCTACGAGCAGTACTTC; cdr3_aa: CASSLAWVPVSAYEQYF
d_call: -; clone_size: -; v_call: TRBV10-3; j_call: TRBJ1-2; cdr3_nt: TGTGCCATCAGTAGAACACGCTATGGCTACACCTTC; cdr3_aa: CAISRTRYGYTF
d_call: -; clone_size: -; v_call: TRBV28; j_call: TRBJ2-1; cdr3_nt: TGTGCCAGCAGCCGGTTTCCGGGACTCTCATCCAATGAGCAGTTCTTC; cdr3_aa: CASSRFPGLSSNEQFF
d_call: -; clone_size: -; v_call: TRBV5-1; j_call: TRBJ2-1; cdr3_nt: TGCGCCAGCAGCAGCGACTTGAGCTCCTACAATGAGCAGTTCTTC; cdr3_aa: CASSSDLSSYNEQFF
d_call: -; clone_size: many; v_call: TRBV10-3; j_call: TRBJ2-1; cdr3_nt: TGTGCCATCAGTGATCAGGAGGGCCCTTACAATGAGCAGTTCTTC; cdr3_aa: CAISDQEGPYNEQFF
d_call: -; clone_size: -; v_call: TRBV20-1; j_call: TRBJ2-7; cdr3_nt: TGCAGTGCCTGGACCGTCGCCAGGGAGCAGTACTTC; cdr3_aa: CSAWTVAREQYF
d_call: -; clone_size: few; v_call: TRBV12-3/TRBV12-4; j_call: TRBJ1-2; cdr3_nt: TGTGCCAGCAGTTTATTGGTTGGAGCCTACACCTTC; cdr3_aa: CASSLLVGAYTF
d_call: -; clone_size: -; v_call: TRBV7-3; j_call: TRBJ2-1; cdr3_nt: TGTGCCAGCAGCTTCAAGGGGGAGGGCCATGAGCAGTTCTTC; cdr3_aa: CASSFKGEGHEQFF
d_call: TRBD2; clone_size: few; v_call: TRBV3-1; j_call: TRBJ2-7; cdr3_nt: TGTGCCAGCAGCCAAGGGATAAGCGGGAGGACATACGAGCAGTACTTC; cdr3_aa: CASSQGISGRTYEQYF
d_call: -; clone_size: -; v_call: TRBV30; j_call: TRBJ2-7; cdr3_nt: TGTGCCTGGAGTCAAGTCTCCTACGAGCAGTACTTC; cdr3_aa: CAWSQVSYEQYF
d_call: -; clone_size: -; v_call: TRBV20-1; j_call: TRBJ1-1; cdr3_nt: TGCAGTGCTAGGGGGGCCCTTAGGATGAACACGGAAGCTTTCTTT; cdr3_aa: CSARGALRMNTEAFF